These 8 T cell receptor beta chains were sequenced from one sample in a study of T-cell reconstitution after alpha-beta-depleted transplantation in children. Unique molecular identifiers featured in how the TCRbeta library was prepared. TCRdb passed the PCR reads through MiXCR, listing each CDR3 protein once. The sample contains 250,000 to 350,000 distinct CDR3 sequences, around 20% of which appear only once. The input for sequencing was PBMCs, mostly from graft donor cells, taken 180 days after TCRalphabeta/CD19-depleted stem cell transplant. The receptors were sampled from a male patient aged 5 to 17 who had a stem cell transplant for acute lymphoblastic leukemia, so the T cells may come from the graft donor.

The genes are TRBV20-1 and TRBJ2-7; D is ambiguous. V dropped 0 bases and J dropped 4 bases, with 13 bases sitting between them. CDR3 length: 14 amino acids. Germline lookup yields CDR1 DFQATT and CDR2 SNEGSKA (reference sequence). CDR3 sequence (DNA): TGCAGTGCTAGAGATAGTCAGGTCCTGTACGAGCAGTACTTC. The encoded protein is CSARDSQVLYEQYF.

This sequence joins TRBV14 and TRBJ2-1; D assignment may be TRBD1 or TRBD2 (6 bases each). Trimming stripped 3 bases from V and 13 bases from J, with 10 bases between. CDR1 is SGHDN, CDR2 FVKESK, per germline. The CDR3 has 11 amino acids. The CDR3 DNA reads as TGTGCCAGCAGCCAGGAGGGGGGCCAGTTCTTC. This gives the protein CASSQEGGQFF.

This rearrangement joins TRBV7-2 to TRBJ2-7; D might be TRBD2 (6 bases). The V end was cut by 5 bases, the J end by 3 bases, with 20 bases between. CDR1 and CDR2 (germline): SGHTA, FQGNSA. This CDR3 comprises 16 residues. In DNA form, the CDR3 reads TGTGCCAGCAGCCCTGAGACTAGGACGGGGGTCTACGAGCAGTACTTC. Translated: CASSPETRTGVYEQYF.

CDR3 residues: CASSVINRALAKNIQYF. As DNA, the CDR3 is TGTGCCAGCAGCGTAATTAACAGGGCGTTAGCCAAAAACATTCAGTACTTC. The genes are TRBV9 and TRBJ2-4, with TRBD1 as a possible D gene (6 bases). V was trimmed by 1 base and J by 0 bases, leaving 14 bases between them. This CDR3 spans 17 amino acids. The germline V gene has CDR1 SGDLS and CDR2 YYNGEE.

V is TRBV5-1 and J is TRBJ1-2; 8 bases are shared with TRBD1. Germline V CDR1 and CDR2: SGHRS, YFSETQ. The CDR3 length is 15 residues. The V segment lost 4 bases and the J segment 4 bases; nucleotides outside the gene matches: 9. The CDR3 nucleotides are TGCGCCAGCAGCCTTACAGGGGGTTATGGCTATGGCTACACCTTC. This gives the protein CASSLTGGYGYGYTF.

This clonotype appeared a few times. The chain couples TRBV9 to TRBJ2-2; D may be TRBD1 (5 bases). Germline CDR1 reads SGDLS; CDR2 reads YYNGEE. The CDR3 is 15 residues long. Trimming removed 0 bases from V and 6 bases from J, with 12 bases in between. CDR3 protein: CASSVEWGDAGELFF. In DNA form, the CDR3 reads TGTGCCAGCAGCGTAGAGTGGGGCGATGCCGGGGAGCTGTTTTTT.

The V and J genes are TRBV6-2 or TRBV6-3 and TRBJ2-7; 14 nucleotides align to TRBD2. V lost 2 bases, J lost 11 bases, and 8 bases stayed unmatched. The CDR3 spans 15 residues. Germline V gene lookup returns CDR1 MNHEY and CDR2 SVGEGT. The CDR3 DNA reads as TGTGCCAGCAGTTACCTGACTAGCGGGAGGGCCTCGGAGTACTTC. This encodes CASSYLTSGRASEYF.

This clonotype was detected ten times or more. The chain carries TRBV5-1 and TRBJ2-3, with D perhaps TRBD2 (7 bases). This CDR3 is 19 amino acids long. Germline V CDR1 and CDR2: SGHRS, YFSETQ. The V gene lost 4 bases and the J gene lost 2 bases, with 26 bases spanning the gap. The CDR3 DNA is TGCGCCAGCAGCCAGTCAGGGGCGCGCAGCGGGGTCATCACAGATACGCAGTATTTT. Encoded protein: CASSQSGARSGVITDTQYF. Together with reference TRBV5-1 and TRBJ2-3, the CDR3 gives the full variable domain: KAGVTQTPRYLIKTRGQQVTLSCSPISGHRSVSWYQQTPGQGLQFLFEYFSETQRNKGNFPGRFSGRQFSNSRSEMNVSTLELGDSALYLCASSQSGARSGVITDTQYFGPGTRLTVL.